This T cell receptor (beta chain) was retrieved from a study of blood T cell repertoires in COVID-19. Study background: PBMCs, B-cell-depleted T cells, or T cells were the source of the cDNA or gDNA that made up the material.

The authors' processing: Amplifying reference gene primers gave estimates of nucleated cell counts. Produced via immunoSEQ multiplex PCR; TCRdb's table is partial and in-frame only. That table gives V, J and clone size, and the DNA gave D and trimming. The repertoire holds 300,000 to 350,000 clones, with 90% as singletons. This clone was seen only a few times. Recruits, aged roughly 18 to 89 years, lived in roughly 22 US areas. Donors were grouped by their self-reported clinical history. V was clipped by 3 bases and J by 4 bases; unmatched bases: 2. The CDR3 is made up of 14 amino acids. Germline CDR1 and CDR2: SGDLS and YYNGEE.

The clonotype was recovered from a young woman with acute COVID-19. The gene calls are TRBV9 and TRBJ1-4, with 8 bases fitting TRBD1. Sequenced material: PBMCs or T cells enriched from blood (not recorded which). CDR3 residues: CASSAGQGNEKLFF. CDR3 DNA sequence: TGTGCCAGCAGCGCCGGACAGGGTAATGAAAAACTGTTTTTT.